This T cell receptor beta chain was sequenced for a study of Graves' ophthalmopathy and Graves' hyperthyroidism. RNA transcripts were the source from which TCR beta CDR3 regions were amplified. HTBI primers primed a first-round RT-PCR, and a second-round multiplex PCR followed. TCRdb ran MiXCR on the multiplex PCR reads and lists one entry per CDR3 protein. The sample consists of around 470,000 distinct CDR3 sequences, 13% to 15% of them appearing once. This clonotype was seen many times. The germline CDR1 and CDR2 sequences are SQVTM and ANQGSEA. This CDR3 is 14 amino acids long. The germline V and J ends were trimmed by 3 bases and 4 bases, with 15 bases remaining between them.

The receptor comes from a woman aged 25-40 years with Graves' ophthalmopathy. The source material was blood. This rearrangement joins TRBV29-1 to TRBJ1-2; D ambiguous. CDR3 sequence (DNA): TGCAGCGTTGAGAGCGGGAACCCCGGCTATGGCTACACCTTC. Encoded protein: CSVESGNPGYGYTF.